The 21 T cell receptor beta chains below come from one sample, sequenced in a study of cytomegalovirus exposure and HLA in healthy donors. The PCR employed 60 Vbeta primers together with 13 Jbeta primers. Method: immunoSEQ multiplex PCR; TCRdb's copy keeps in-frame clones and lacks some. The data show 200,000 to 250,000 clones, over 65% seen once. Sequencing was done on a sample of PBMCs. All receptors derive from an older woman in good health and CMV-seropositive.

This clone was observed a few times. Here the CDR3 reads CASSPQGARAFF. The CDR3 DNA reads TGTGCCAGCAGCCCACAGGGGGCCAGAGCTTTCTTT. The V gene is TRBV5-4, the J gene TRBJ1-1; TRBD1 agrees at 9 bases. V was pared by 4 bases and J by 10 bases, with 5 bases of the junction left unmatched. The CDR3 runs 12 residues. Germline V gives CDR1 SGHNT, CDR2 YYREEE (reference sequence).

This clone came up a few times. This sequence joins TRBV9 and TRBJ2-1, with D uncertain. The ends were cut back, 0 bases at V and 0 bases at J, with 10 bases in the middle. The CDR3 totals 16 residues. Germline assignment: CDR1 SGDLS and CDR2 YYNGEE. CDR3 DNA: TGTGCCAGCAGCGTAGGAGGCTCGAGCTCCTACAATGAGCAGTTCTTC. Its translation is CASSVGGSSSYNEQFF.

This clone was recorded a few times. The chain employs TRBV6-1 and TRBJ1-5, with no clear D. The CDR3 length is 13 residues. In germline, CDR1 is MNHNS, CDR2 SASEGT. Trimming pared 10 bases from V and 2 bases from J, leaving 12 bases between. The CDR3 loop is CATTERGNQPQHF. CDR3 nucleotides: TGTGCCACCACTGAGAGGGGCAATCAGCCCCAGCATTTT.

V and J are TRBV5-1 and TRBJ2-1; D remains unclear. V lost 3 bases and J lost 8, with 9 bases in between. The CDR3 is made up of 12 amino acids. Germline values: CDR1 SGHRS, CDR2 YFSETQ. This chain's CDR3 is CASSSSLHEQFF. The CDR3 coding sequence is TGCGCCAGCAGCTCGAGTCTCCATGAGCAGTTCTTC.

The gene calls are TRBV28 and TRBJ2-1, with D tentatively TRBD1 (6 bases). The CDR3 spans 13 residues. CDR1 is MDHEN and CDR2 is SYDVKM in the germline V gene. V was cut by 6 bases and J by 8 bases, with 14 bases left in between. The CDR3 reads CASRSQGLYEQFF. CDR3 nucleotide sequence: TGTGCCAGCAGATCCCAGGGGTTGTATGAGCAGTTCTTC.

For the CDR3, the DNA is TGTGCCAGCAGCTTAGTGAACAGGGTCTACGAGCAGTACTTC. This codes for CASSLVNRVYEQYF. The chain links TRBV11-2 to TRBJ2-7, with D maybe TRBD1 (6 bases). The V end lost 1 base, the J end lost 3 bases, and 10 bases lay between the germline ends. The CDR3 is 14 amino acids. Germline V gene lookup returns CDR1 SGHAT and CDR2 FQNNGV.

The chain uses TRBV29-1 and TRBJ1-6, with D tentatively TRBD1 (5 bases). CDR1 and CDR2 (germline): SQVTM, ANQGSEA. Deletions cut 4 bases from V and 8 bases from J, with 12 bases between. The CDR3 contains 13 residues. The CDR3 sequence: CSVGEGRDSPLHF. CDR3 in DNA: TGCAGCGTTGGGGAGGGCAGGGATTCACCCCTCCACTTT.

The genes are TRBV7-7 and TRBJ2-5; 9 positions agree with TRBD2. The CDR3 has 17 amino acids. V was clipped by 3 bases and J by 2 bases; unmatched bases: 10. CDR1 SSHAT and CDR2 FNYEAQ come from the germline V gene (reference sequence). Written as DNA, the CDR3 is TGTGCCAGCAGCTTCTCCGGGACTAGCAACCCACAAGAGACCCAGTACTTC. Translation gives CASSFSGTSNPQETQYF.

The V and J genes are TRBV18 and TRBJ1-2, with 8 bases lining up with TRBD1. In germline, CDR1 is KGHSH, CDR2 LQKENI. This CDR3 has 17 amino acids. Losses at the gene ends were 0 bases for V and 4 bases for J; bases not matched to a gene: 10. The CDR3 is CASSPPSGQGYLYGYTF. CDR3 DNA: TGTGCCAGCTCACCACCGTCCGGACAGGGCTACCTCTATGGCTACACCTTC.

This chain joins TRBV5-4 and TRBJ2-3, with D possibly being TRBD2 (6 bases). The ends were cut back, 4 bases at V and 4 bases at J, with 19 bases in the middle. Looked up from germline, CDR1 is SGHNT and CDR2 is YYREEE (reference sequence). The CDR3 totals 16 residues. In DNA form, the CDR3 reads TGTGCCAGCAGCCGCGGGGCCCCTGGAGTCTCAGATACGCAGTATTTT. Its translation is CASSRGAPGVSDTQYF.

The chain combines TRBV5-6 with TRBJ1-1, with 7 bases lining up with TRBD1. The CDR3 sequence is 15 residues long. V shed 4 bases and J 0 bases; nucleotides not matched to a gene: 6. Germline CDR1 is SGHDT and CDR2 is YYEEEE. CDR3 residues: CASSLHRGLNTEAFF. The CDR3 DNA sequence: TGTGCCAGCAGCCTCCACAGGGGATTGAACACTGAAGCTTTCTTT.

The gene calls are TRBV30 and TRBJ2-7; D possibly corresponds to TRBD2 (5 bases). V gave up 0 bases and J gave up 8 bases, with 8 bases separating them. This CDR3 has 11 residues. Germline CDR1 reads GTSNPN; CDR2 reads SVGIG (reference sequence). CDR3 sequence reads: CAWSVRGQQYF. The CDR3 DNA is TGTGCCTGGAGTGTCCGGGGTCAGCAGTACTTC.

This clone was counted a few times. This rearrangement joins TRBV7-2 to TRBJ2-7, with 8 bases matching TRBD2. Germline CDR1 is SGHTA and CDR2 is FQGNSA. The CDR3 contains 15 residues. The V and J ends lost 5 bases and 1 base, in that order; junction bases with no gene match: 7. CDR3 DNA sequence: TGTGCCAGCAGCCCGTCGGGGGGGATATCCTACGAGCAGTACTTC. Translated: CASSPSGGISYEQYF.

The table lists this clone with a few counts. DNA of the CDR3: TGTGCCAGCAGCGTCCTAGGGACAGCTAATGAGCAGTTCTTC. Its translation: CASSVLGTANEQFF. The V call is TRBV9, the J call TRBJ2-1, with 7 bases lining up with TRBD1. This CDR3 is 14 amino acids long. V dropped 2 bases and J dropped 7; count of bases not matched to a gene: 6. Germline loops: CDR1 SGDLS, CDR2 YYNGEE.

The chain recombines TRBV27 with TRBJ1-4; weak D call: TRBD1 (5 bases). V was trimmed by 8 bases and J by 5 bases, leaving 15 bases between them. CDR1 MNHEY and CDR2 SMNVEV come from the germline V gene (reference sequence). The CDR3 is 14 amino acids. The CDR3 DNA follows: TGTGCCAGCTCAAAACAGGATTCAAATGAAAAACTGTTTTTT. Its translation is CASSKQDSNEKLFF.

The chain recombines TRBV5-5 with TRBJ2-2; unclear D gene. CDR1 and CDR2 (germline): SGHKS, YYEKEE (reference sequence). The germline V and J ends were trimmed by 4 bases and 4 bases, with 17 bases remaining between them. The CDR3 totals 16 residues. The CDR3 loop is CASSPLVAASTGELFF. The DNA for the CDR3 is TGTGCCAGCAGCCCGCTCGTGGCAGCGAGCACCGGGGAGCTGTTTTTT.

The chain recombines TRBV5-1 with TRBJ2-2; weak D call: TRBD1 (6 bases). CDR1 and CDR2 from the germline V gene are SGHRS and YFSETQ. Trimming took off 9 bases at V and 5 bases at J, with 20 bases between the two ends. The CDR3 runs 15 residues. This CDR3 reads CATTLMDSVTGELFF. Here the CDR3 DNA reads TGCGCCACCACGTTAATGGACAGCGTGACCGGGGAGCTGTTTTTT.

This chain uses TRBV10-3 with TRBJ2-3, with TRBD2 matching 8 bases. The CDR3 totals 15 residues. After removal of 6 bases from V and 2 bases from J, the junction contained 7 bases not matched to a gene. Per germline, CDR1 ENHRY and CDR2 SYGVKD. The CDR3 protein is CAISREGPITDTQYF. The CDR3 DNA reads as TGTGCCATCAGCCGGGAGGGCCCTATCACAGATACGCAGTATTTT.

The J gene is TRBJ2-7, the V gene TRBV5-6; 7 nucleotides agree with TRBD2. The germline CDR1 and CDR2 sequences are SGHDT and YYEEEE. The CDR3 consists of 18 residues. V trimming: 0 bases; J trimming: 1 base; junction bases outside the gene matches: 13. The CDR3 DNA reads as TGTGCCAGCAGCTTGGCCCCCCTCGTGTGGCGGGAGTCCTACGAGCAGTACTTC. Encoded protein: CASSLAPLVWRESYEQYF.

The chain joins TRBV2 to TRBJ1-2; TRBD1 aligns across 7 bases. The CDR3 is made up of 14 amino acids. Germline lookup yields CDR1 SNHLY and CDR2 FYNNEI. V shed 7 bases and J 8 bases; nucleotides not matched to a gene: 13. The CDR3 protein is CASTRGQRYGGYTF. The CDR3 coding sequence is TGTGCCAGCACCCGGGGACAGCGGTATGGAGGCTACACCTTC.

The chain is built from TRBV20-1 and TRBJ2-1; 7 positions match TRBD2. This CDR3 spans 10 amino acids. The V segment lost 5 bases and the J segment 11 bases; nucleotides outside the gene matches: 3. From germline, CDR1 is DFQATT and CDR2 SNEGSKA (reference sequence). CDR3 in DNA: TGCAGTGCTTTGAGCGGGAAGCAGTTCTTC. Translating gives CSALSGKQFF.